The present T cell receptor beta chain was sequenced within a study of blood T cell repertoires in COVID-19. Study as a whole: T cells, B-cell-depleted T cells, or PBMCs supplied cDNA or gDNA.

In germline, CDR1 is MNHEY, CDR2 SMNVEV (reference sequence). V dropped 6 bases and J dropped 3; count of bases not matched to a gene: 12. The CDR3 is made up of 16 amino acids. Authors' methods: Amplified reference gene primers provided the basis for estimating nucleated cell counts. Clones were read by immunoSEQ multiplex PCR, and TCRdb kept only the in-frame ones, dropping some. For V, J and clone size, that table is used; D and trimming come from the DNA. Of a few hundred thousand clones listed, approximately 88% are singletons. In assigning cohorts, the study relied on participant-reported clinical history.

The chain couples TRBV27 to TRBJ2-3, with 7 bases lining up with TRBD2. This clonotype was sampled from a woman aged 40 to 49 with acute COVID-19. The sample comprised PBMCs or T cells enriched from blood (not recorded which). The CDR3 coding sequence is TGTGCCAGCAGCTCGACTAGCATGGCGGTTACAGATACGCAGTATTTT. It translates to CASSSTSMAVTDTQYF.